This T cell receptor beta chain was observed in a study of PD-1 blockade in classical Hodgkin lymphoma. Findings and limits, study-wide: The study found that TCR diversity rose significantly by C4D1 in CD4+ but not CD8+ cells. The study reported lower baseline TCR diversity in newly diagnosed patients than in healthy donors.

Concerning this clone itself: Its cognate antigen is unknown.

Here immunoSEQ multiplex PCR was the method, and the copy in TCRdb shows in-frame clones only, minus some. The sample has 45,000 or so clones, roughly 73% seen once. The time point here: cycle 4 day 1 (C4D1), after less than 7 weeks of nivolumab. Every patient relapsed after autologous stem cell transplantation, and brentuximab vedotin exposure varied. Germline values: CDR1 SGHVS, CDR2 FNYEAQ. The CDR3 length is 16 residues. Trimming took 1 base from V and 8 from J; bases not matched to a gene: 13. The gene calls are TRBV7-6 and TRBJ1-1; 7 bases are a match to TRBD1. Sequenced here: peripheral blood mononuclear cells (PBMCs), sampled before the fourth cycle of nivolumab. The receptor was derived from a human donor with classical Hodgkin lymphoma. The CDR3 region has the DNA TGTGCCAGCAGCTTAGTTTCTGGGGGTTTGGGACAGGAAGCTTTCTTT. Its protein is CASSLVSGGLGQEAFF.